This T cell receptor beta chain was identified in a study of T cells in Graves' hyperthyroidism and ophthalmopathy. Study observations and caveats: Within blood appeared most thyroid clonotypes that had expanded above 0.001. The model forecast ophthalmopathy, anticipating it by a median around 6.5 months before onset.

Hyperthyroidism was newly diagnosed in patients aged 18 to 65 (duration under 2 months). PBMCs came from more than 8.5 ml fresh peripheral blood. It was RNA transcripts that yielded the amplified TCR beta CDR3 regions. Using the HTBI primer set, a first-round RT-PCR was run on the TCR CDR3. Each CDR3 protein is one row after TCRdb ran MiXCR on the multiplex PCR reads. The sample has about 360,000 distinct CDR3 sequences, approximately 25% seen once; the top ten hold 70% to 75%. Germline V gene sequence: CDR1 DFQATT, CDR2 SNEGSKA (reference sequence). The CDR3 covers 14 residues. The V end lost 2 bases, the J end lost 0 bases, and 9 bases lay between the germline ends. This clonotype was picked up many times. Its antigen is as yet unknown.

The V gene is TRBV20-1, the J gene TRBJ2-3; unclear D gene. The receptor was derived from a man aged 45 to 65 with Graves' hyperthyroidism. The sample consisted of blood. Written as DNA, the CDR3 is TGCAGTGCTAGAAGAGGTTCTAGCACAGATACGCAGTATTTT. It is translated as CSARRGSSTDTQYF.